The 25 T cell receptor beta chains below all came from one sample that was sequenced in a study of CD8+ T cells in alopecia areata (dated by TCRdb to the late 2010s). Libraries were made using the immunoSEQ multiplex PCR assay. RNA was extracted from all samples and reverse transcribed into cDNA as template for TCR sequencing. Here the immuneACCESS table is served through TCRdb, limited to in-frame sequences with V and J called. Missing clones are a known gap in these copies; in checked studies unresolved V genes cover under half, and the rest lacks a known reason. A total of approximately 120,000 clones appear in this sample, around 45% of them only once. Roughly a tenth of the sample lies in the top ten. The sequenced sample was NKG2D-low CD8+ T cells sorted from blood. Sample cell subset or site, as interpreted from the label and publication: sorted CD8+ NKG2D-low blood T cells. The receptors come from a human donor with alopecia areata.

There are a few counts of this clone. CDR3 bases: TGCAGCGGGGGCCCGGGGGAGCAGTTCTTC. Protein: CSGGPGEQFF. The chain employs TRBV29-1 and TRBJ2-1; D assignment may be TRBD1 or TRBD2 (5 bases each). The CDR3 contains 10 residues. Germline loops: CDR1 SQVTM, CDR2 ANQGSEA. Trimming took off 7 bases at V and 10 bases at J, with 11 bases between the two ends.

The gene calls are TRBV27 and TRBJ2-7, with 8 bases identical to TRBD1. The CDR3 length is 14 residues. Germline V gene sequence: CDR1 MNHEY, CDR2 SMNVEV (reference sequence). Germline trimming cut 5 bases from V and 1 base from J; bases unmatched to any gene: 4. CDR3 loop: CASSRGQVSYEQYF. The CDR3 region has the DNA TGTGCCAGCAGTCGGGGACAGGTTTCCTACGAGCAGTACTTC.

The V and J genes are TRBV19 and TRBJ1-2, with D perhaps TRBD1 (5 bases). V lost 4 bases and J 4 bases, leaving 13 bases between the germline ends. Germline CDR1 reads LNHDA; CDR2 reads SQIVND (reference sequence). The CDR3 contains 14 residues. The chain's CDR3 is CASSTGGTSYGYTF. CDR3 DNA sequence: TGTGCCAGTAGTACTGGAGGGACGTCCTATGGCTACACCTTC.

The chain links TRBV19 to TRBJ1-1; D remains unclear. The germline gives CDR1 LNHDA, CDR2 SQIVND (reference sequence). This CDR3 is built from 10 residues. Trimming pared 6 bases from V and 8 bases from J, leaving 7 bases between. The DNA of the CDR3 is TGTGCCAGTAGAGGGTCGGAAGCTTTCTTT. Protein: CASRGSEAFF.

This chain joins TRBV20-1 and TRBJ1-1; no clear D gene. This CDR3 has 11 residues. V was shortened by 0 bases and J by 6 bases, with 5 bases between the two germline ends. Per germline, CDR1 DFQATT and CDR2 SNEGSKA (reference sequence). This CDR3 is CSARDDPEAFF. The CDR3 DNA follows: TGCAGTGCTAGAGATGATCCTGAAGCTTTCTTT.

The rearrangement links TRBV30 to TRBJ1-2; possible D gene TRBD1, 6 bases. The CDR3 has 11 residues. V shed 4 bases and J shed 6 bases, with 9 bases lying between them. Germline values: CDR1 GTSNPN, CDR2 SVGIG (reference sequence). The CDR3 sequence is CAWTGTHGYTF. The CDR3 DNA sequence: TGTGCCTGGACAGGGACACATGGCTACACCTTC.

This clone showed up just a few times. DNA of the CDR3: TGCAGCGCCGGGGACAGGGAAGAGACCCAGTACTTC. As protein: CSAGDREETQYF. The chain recombines TRBV29-1 with TRBJ2-5, with 9 nucleotides matching TRBD1. Germline CDR1 SQVTM, CDR2 ANQGSEA. CDR3 size: 12 residues. V was pared by 7 bases and J by 3 bases, with 3 bases of the junction left unmatched. The full variable domain, its missing parts supplied by reference TRBV29-1 and TRBJ2-5, is SAVISQKPSRDICQRGTSLTIQCQVDSQVTMMFWYRQQPGQSLTLIATANQGSEATYESGFVIDKFPISRPNLTFSTLTVSNMSPEDSSIYLCSAGDREETQYFGPGTRLLVL.

In this sample, this clone turned up a few times. The CDR3 coding sequence is TGCAGCGTTTTGCGCCAAGAGACCCAGTACTTC. Translation gives CSVLRQETQYF. This rearrangement joins TRBV29-1 to TRBJ2-5; D ambiguous. CDR1 SQVTM and CDR2 ANQGSEA come from the germline V gene. The CDR3 contains 11 residues. Trimming shortened V by 5 bases and J by 1 base, and 5 bases separated the two germline ends.

The rearrangement joins TRBV25-1 to TRBJ2-5; possibly TRBD2 for D (5 bases). Germline-derived CDR1 and CDR2 are MGHDK and SYGVNS. The V end lost 5 bases, the J end lost 4 bases, and 17 bases lay between the germline ends. CDR3 length equals 15 residues. The CDR3 reads CASSPPSRGLETQYF. CDR3 DNA: TGTGCCAGCAGTCCGCCGTCCCGAGGGTTAGAGACCCAGTACTTC. The full variable domain, its missing parts supplied by reference TRBV25-1 and TRBJ2-5, is EADIYQTPRYLVIGTGKKITLECSQTMGHDKMYWYQQDPGMELHLIHYSYGVNSTEKGDLSSESTVSRIRTEHFPLTLESARPSHTSQYLCASSPPSRGLETQYFGPGTRLLVL.

This rearrangement joins TRBV9 to TRBJ2-2; no clear D. This CDR3 has 14 residues. V was cut by 3 bases and J by 4 bases, with 10 bases left in between. Looked up from germline, CDR1 is SGDLS and CDR2 is YYNGEE. The CDR3 bases are TGTGCCAGCAGCGCAGGAGTAGGCACCGGGGAGCTGTTTTTT. The encoded protein is CASSAGVGTGELFF.

The V and J genes are TRBV27 and TRBJ2-1; D ambiguous. Looked up from germline, CDR1 is MNHEY and CDR2 is SMNVEV (reference sequence). The CDR3 has 18 amino acids. Trimming removed 1 base from V and 0 bases from J, with 16 bases in between. CDR3 nucleotide sequence: TGTGCCAGCAGTTTATACGCCGAGCCGCCTAGCTCCTACAATGAGCAGTTCTTC. Protein product: CASSLYAEPPSSYNEQFF.

The chain uses TRBV29-1 and TRBJ2-3; D is uncertain. The germline V gene has CDR1 SQVTM and CDR2 ANQGSEA. V dropped 5 bases and J dropped 5 bases, with 11 bases sitting between them. This CDR3 comprises 12 residues. The CDR3 protein is CSVPEERDTQYF. In DNA form, the CDR3 reads TGCAGCGTTCCAGAAGAAAGAGATACGCAGTATTTT.

The chain couples TRBV27 to TRBJ2-7, with D perhaps matching TRBD1 (5 bases). CDR1 is MNHEY and CDR2 is SMNVEV in the germline V gene (reference sequence). V was pared by 10 bases and J by 6 bases, with 22 bases between. The CDR3 consists of 14 residues. In nucleotides, the CDR3 is TGTGCCAACCGAGGACAAGCCCGGTTGCCCGAGCAGTACTTC. It is translated as CANRGQARLPEQYF.

The J gene is TRBJ1-2, the V gene TRBV14, with unresolved D. CDR3 length equals 13 residues. Trimming shortened V by 0 bases and J by 4 bases, and 6 bases separated the two germline ends. Per germline, CDR1 SGHDN and CDR2 FVKESK. DNA of the CDR3: TGTGCCAGCAGCCAAGATTACTCCTATGGCTACACCTTC. Encoded protein: CASSQDYSYGYTF. Drawing the rest from reference TRBV14 and TRBJ1-2, the complete variable domain is EAGVTQFPSHSVIEKGQTVTLRCDPISGHDNLYWYRRVMGKEIKFLLHFVKESKQDESGMPNNRFLAERTGGTYSTLKVQPAELEDSGVYFCASSQDYSYGYTFGSGTRLTVV.

The rearrangement uses TRBV9 and TRBJ2-1, with 11 bases that match TRBD2. Germline values: CDR1 SGDLS, CDR2 YYNGEE. This CDR3 spans 16 amino acids. V was pared by 4 bases and J by 8 bases, with 11 bases of the junction left unmatched. The CDR3 reads CASSPRASGGHDEQFF. The CDR3 nucleotides are TGTGCCAGCAGCCCTAGGGCTAGCGGGGGGCATGATGAGCAGTTCTTC.

V gene TRBV13 combines with J gene TRBJ2-7; D uncertain. Germline CDR1 PRHDT, CDR2 FYEKMQ (reference sequence). Trimming shortened V by 4 bases and J by 3 bases, and 7 bases separated the two germline ends. The CDR3 extends over 12 amino acids. CDR3 in amino acids: CASSSSDYEQYF. The CDR3 bases are TGTGCCAGCAGCTCGTCCGACTACGAGCAGTACTTC.

V gene TRBV29-1 combines with J gene TRBJ1-1; 9 nucleotides align to TRBD1. The ends lost 7 bases at V and 4 bases at J; junction bases unmatched: 7. CDR3 length: 13 amino acids. Looked up from germline, CDR1 is SQVTM and CDR2 is ANQGSEA. This CDR3 is CSAFGTGSTEAFF. CDR3 nucleotide sequence: TGCAGCGCATTCGGGACAGGGTCCACTGAAGCTTTCTTT.

V and J are TRBV29-1 and TRBJ2-3; no firm D call. CDR1 is SQVTM, CDR2 ANQGSEA, per germline. V shed 1 base and J shed 6 bases, with 14 bases lying between them. The CDR3 contains 14 residues. In nucleotides, the CDR3 is TGCAGCGTTGAAGGTTTCCTCCTGGTGGATACGCAGTATTTT. Its translation is CSVEGFLLVDTQYF.

This clone showed up just a few times. The chain carries TRBV4-1 and TRBJ1-5; D perhaps matches TRBD1 (6 bases). V lost 1 base to trimming and J lost 2 bases, with 9 bases between them. Germline V gives CDR1 MGHRA, CDR2 YSYEKL. The CDR3 loop spans 15 amino acids. CDR3 sequence (DNA): TGCGCCAGCAGCCAAGTTCGACAGGGCAATCAGCCCCAGCATTTT. Residues: CASSQVRQGNQPQHF.

The chain is built from TRBV5-1 and TRBJ2-7; D possibly corresponds to TRBD1 (6 bases). Trimming removed 4 bases from V and 4 bases from J, with 12 bases in between. The length of the CDR3 is 13 residues. The germline V gene has CDR1 SGHRS and CDR2 YFSETQ. As DNA, the CDR3 is TGCGCCAGCAGCCCAACGGACAGTTACGAGCAGTACTTC. Its translation is CASSPTDSYEQYF.

In its sample, this clone was seen once. V is TRBV27 and J is TRBJ2-5; 8 nucleotides align to TRBD2. The V gene's germline CDR1 is MNHEY and CDR2 SMNVEV (reference sequence). This CDR3 is 14 amino acids long. V lost 2 bases and J lost 4; bases outside the gene matches: 3. This CDR3 reads CASSLALAAETQYF. The CDR3 DNA reads as TGTGCCAGCAGTTTAGCACTAGCGGCAGAGACCCAGTACTTC.

The V call is TRBV7-2, the J call TRBJ2-3; perhaps TRBD1 as D (6 bases). The CDR3 covers 13 residues. The germline V and J ends were trimmed by 5 bases and 8 bases, with 14 bases remaining between them. CDR1 SGHTA and CDR2 FQGNSA come from the germline V gene. CDR3 sequence reads: CASSPTGTGTQYF. As DNA, the CDR3 is TGTGCCAGCAGCCCCACAGGGACCGGTACGCAGTATTTT.

The J gene is TRBJ2-5, the V gene TRBV5-1; possibly TRBD1 for D (5 bases). The CDR3 runs to 14 residues. V lost 5 bases and J lost 5, with 16 bases in between. Germline V gene sequence: CDR1 SGHRS, CDR2 YFSETQ. For the CDR3, the DNA is TGCGCCAGCAGTTTCCAACAGGATAAGGAGACCCAGTACTTC. Protein sequence: CASSFQQDKETQYF.

The rearrangement joins TRBV28 to TRBJ2-5; 10 positions agree with TRBD1. Germline values: CDR1 MDHEN, CDR2 SYDVKM. V lost 3 bases, J lost 3 bases, and 7 bases stayed unmatched. This CDR3 has 16 residues. The CDR3 loop reads CASSLRDRGFKETQYF. The DNA of the CDR3 is TGTGCCAGCAGTTTGCGGGACAGGGGATTTAAAGAGACCCAGTACTTC.

The chain has TRBV27 and TRBJ2-3; D may match TRBD1 or TRBD2 (5 bases each). V gave up 3 bases and J gave up 0 bases, with 7 bases separating them. Germline V gene lookup returns CDR1 MNHEY and CDR2 SMNVEV (reference sequence). The CDR3 totals 14 residues. CDR3 residues: CASSFGASTDTQYF. The CDR3 DNA follows: TGTGCCAGCAGTTTCGGGGCAAGCACAGATACGCAGTATTTT.